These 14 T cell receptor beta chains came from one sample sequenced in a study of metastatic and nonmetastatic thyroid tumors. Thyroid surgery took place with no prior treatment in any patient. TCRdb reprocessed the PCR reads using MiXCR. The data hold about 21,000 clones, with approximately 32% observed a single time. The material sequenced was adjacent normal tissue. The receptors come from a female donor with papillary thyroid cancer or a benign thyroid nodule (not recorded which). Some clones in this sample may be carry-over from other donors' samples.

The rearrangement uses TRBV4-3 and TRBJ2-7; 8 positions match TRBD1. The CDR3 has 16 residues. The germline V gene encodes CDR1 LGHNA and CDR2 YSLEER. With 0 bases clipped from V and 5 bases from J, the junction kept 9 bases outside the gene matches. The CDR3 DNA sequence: TGCGCCAGCAGCCAAGAGCAGGGGGCCGGTATCCACGAGCAGTACTTC. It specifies CASSQEQGAGIHEQYF.

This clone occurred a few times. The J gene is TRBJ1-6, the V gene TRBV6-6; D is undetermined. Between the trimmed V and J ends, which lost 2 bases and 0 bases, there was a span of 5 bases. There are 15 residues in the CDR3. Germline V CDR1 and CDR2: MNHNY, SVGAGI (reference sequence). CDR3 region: CASSYQSSYNSPLHF. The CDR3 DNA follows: TGTGCCAGCAGTTACCAAAGCTCCTATAATTCACCCCTCCACTTT.

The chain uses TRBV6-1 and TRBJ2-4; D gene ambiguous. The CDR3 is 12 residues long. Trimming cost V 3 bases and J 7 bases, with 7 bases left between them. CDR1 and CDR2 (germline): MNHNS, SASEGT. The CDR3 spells CASSEGANIQYF. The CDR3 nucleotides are TGTGCCAGCAGTGAGGGTGCTAACATTCAGTACTTC.

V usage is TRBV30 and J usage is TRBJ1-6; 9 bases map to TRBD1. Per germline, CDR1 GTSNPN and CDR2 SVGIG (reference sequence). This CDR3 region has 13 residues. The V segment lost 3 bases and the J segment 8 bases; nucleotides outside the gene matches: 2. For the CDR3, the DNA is TGTGCCTGGAGCCGACAGGGGGATTCACCCCTCCACTTT. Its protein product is CAWSRQGDSPLHF.

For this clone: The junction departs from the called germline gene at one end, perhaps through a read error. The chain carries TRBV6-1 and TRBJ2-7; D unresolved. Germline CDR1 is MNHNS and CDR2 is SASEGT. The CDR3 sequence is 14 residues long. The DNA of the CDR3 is TGTGCCAGCAGGCCGACCTTCCTTAGGTGCGAGCAATACTTC. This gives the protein CASRPTFLRCEQYF.

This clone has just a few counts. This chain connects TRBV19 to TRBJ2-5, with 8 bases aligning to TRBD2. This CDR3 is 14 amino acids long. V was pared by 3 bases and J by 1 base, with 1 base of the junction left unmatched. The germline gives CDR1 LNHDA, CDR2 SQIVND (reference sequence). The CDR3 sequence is CASSIAGGQETQYF. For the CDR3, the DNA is TGTGCCAGTAGTATCGCGGGAGGCCAAGAGACCCAGTACTTC. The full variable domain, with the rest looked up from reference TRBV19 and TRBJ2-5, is DGGITQSPKYLFRKEGQNVTLSCEQNLNHDAMYWYRQDPGQGLRLIYYSQIVNDFQKGDIAEGYSVSREKKESFPLTVTSAQKNPTAFYLCASSIAGGQETQYFGPGTRLLVL.

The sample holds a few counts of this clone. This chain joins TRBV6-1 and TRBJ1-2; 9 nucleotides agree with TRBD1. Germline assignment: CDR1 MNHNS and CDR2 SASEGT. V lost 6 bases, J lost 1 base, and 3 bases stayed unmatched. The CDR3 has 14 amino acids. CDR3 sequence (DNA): TGTGCCAGCAGCCGACAGGGGGTTAACTATGGCTACACCTTC. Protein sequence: CASSRQGVNYGYTF.

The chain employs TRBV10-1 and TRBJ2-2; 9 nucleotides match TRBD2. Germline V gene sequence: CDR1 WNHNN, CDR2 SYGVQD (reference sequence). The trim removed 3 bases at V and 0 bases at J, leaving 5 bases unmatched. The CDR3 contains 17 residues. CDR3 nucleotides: TGCGCCAGCAGTGATTGGGCTAGCGGGGCGAACACCGGGGAGCTGTTTTTT. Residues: CASSDWASGANTGELFF.

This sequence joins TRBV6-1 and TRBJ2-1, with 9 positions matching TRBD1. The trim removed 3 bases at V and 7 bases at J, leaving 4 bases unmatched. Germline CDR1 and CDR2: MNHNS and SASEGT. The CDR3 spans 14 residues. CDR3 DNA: TGTGCCAGCAGTGACCCGACAGGGGGGAATGAGCAGTTCTTC. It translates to CASSDPTGGNEQFF.

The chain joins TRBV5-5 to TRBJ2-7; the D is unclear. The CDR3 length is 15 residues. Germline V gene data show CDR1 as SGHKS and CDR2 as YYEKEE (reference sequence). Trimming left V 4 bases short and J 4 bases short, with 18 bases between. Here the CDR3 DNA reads TGTGCCAGCAGCCCCGAAGCGTTTAGGTCGTACGAGCAGTACTTC. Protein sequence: CASSPEAFRSYEQYF.

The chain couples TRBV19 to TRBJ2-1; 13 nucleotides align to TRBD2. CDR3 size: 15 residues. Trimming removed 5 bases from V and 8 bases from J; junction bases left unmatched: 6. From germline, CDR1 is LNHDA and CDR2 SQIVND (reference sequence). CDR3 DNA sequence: TGTGCCAGTAGTTCCCGGACTAGCGGGAGTGATGAGCAGTTCTTC. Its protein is CASSSRTSGSDEQFF. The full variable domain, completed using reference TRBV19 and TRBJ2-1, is DGGITQSPKYLFRKEGQNVTLSCEQNLNHDAMYWYRQDPGQGLRLIYYSQIVNDFQKGDIAEGYSVSREKKESFPLTVTSAQKNPTAFYLCASSSRTSGSDEQFFGPGTRLTVL.

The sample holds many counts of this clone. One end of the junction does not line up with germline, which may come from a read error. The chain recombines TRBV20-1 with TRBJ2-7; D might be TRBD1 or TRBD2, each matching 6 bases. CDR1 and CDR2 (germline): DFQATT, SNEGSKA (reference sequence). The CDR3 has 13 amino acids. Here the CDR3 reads CSARDWRGSASNF. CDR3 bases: TGCAGTGCTAGAGATTGGAGGGGGAGCGCAAGTAACTTC.

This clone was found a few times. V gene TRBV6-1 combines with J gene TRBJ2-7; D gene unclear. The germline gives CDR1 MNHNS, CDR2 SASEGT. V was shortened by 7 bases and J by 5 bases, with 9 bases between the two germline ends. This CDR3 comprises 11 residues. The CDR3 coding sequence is TGTGCCAGCAAGGTGTTAAACGAGCAGTACTTC. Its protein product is CASKVLNEQYF.

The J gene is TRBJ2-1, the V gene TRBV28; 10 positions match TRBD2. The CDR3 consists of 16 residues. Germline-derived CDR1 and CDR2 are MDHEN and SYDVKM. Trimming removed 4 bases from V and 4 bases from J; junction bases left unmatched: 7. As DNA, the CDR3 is TGTGCCAGCAGTTCGCAGGGACTAGCGCGATACAATGAGCAGTTCTTC. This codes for CASSSQGLARYNEQFF.